What follows are 12 T cell receptor beta chains derived from one specimen sequenced in a study of cytomegalovirus exposure and HLA in healthy donors. Researchers ran the PCR with 60 Vbeta and 13 Jbeta primers. The protocol was immunoSEQ multiplex PCR, while the TCRdb copy is restricted to in-frame clones and leaves out a portion. The sample has roughly 150,000 clones, about 76% seen once. The sequenced sample was PBMCs. These receptors came from a woman under 30 in good health and CMV-seropositive.

The CDR3 DNA is TGTGCCAGCAGCATACAGAAGTCCTCTGGAAACACCATATATTTT. Protein sequence: CASSIQKSSGNTIYF. This chain uses TRBV7-9 with TRBJ1-3, with no clear D. The CDR3 length is 15 residues. V gave up 5 bases and J gave up 0 bases, with 11 bases separating them. Germline loops: CDR1 SEHNR, CDR2 FQNEAQ (reference sequence).

This clone was detected once. The V gene is TRBV7-2, the J gene TRBJ1-5; D is ambiguous. V dropped 0 bases and J dropped 4 bases, with 10 bases sitting between them. CDR3 length: 15 amino acids. Germline V CDR1 and CDR2: SGHTA, FQGNSA. CDR3 residues: CASSLAIGSNQPQHF. CDR3 coding DNA: TGTGCCAGCAGCTTAGCCATTGGTAGTAATCAGCCCCAGCATTTT.

This clone turned up a few times. The chain employs TRBV10-3 and TRBJ2-3; possibly TRBD2 for D (6 bases). CDR3 length: 14 residues. CDR1 ENHRY and CDR2 SYGVKD come from the germline V gene. Trimming shortened V by 3 bases and J by 5 bases, and 12 bases separated the two germline ends. CDR3 protein: CAISEVRGIDTQYF. In DNA, the CDR3 is TGTGCCATCAGTGAAGTGCGGGGTATAGATACGCAGTATTTT.

V usage is TRBV10-3 and J usage is TRBJ2-5; 11 nucleotides line up with TRBD2. There are 13 residues in the CDR3. The germline gives CDR1 ENHRY, CDR2 SYGVKD. The V and J ends lost 11 bases and 2 bases, in that order; junction bases with no gene match: 4. The CDR3 region is CAVLAGGQETQYF. The CDR3 DNA reads as TGTGCCGTCCTAGCGGGGGGACAAGAGACCCAGTACTTC.

V usage is TRBV6-1 and J usage is TRBJ1-5; 7 bases match TRBD1. The germline V gene encodes CDR1 MNHNS and CDR2 SASEGT. This CDR3 spans 13 amino acids. V gave up 6 bases and J gave up 6 bases; unmatched junction bases: 5. This CDR3 reads CASRPTGSQPQHF. CDR3 nucleotides: TGTGCCAGCAGACCGACAGGGAGTCAGCCCCAGCATTTT.

CDR3 sequence: CASSTAPDEKLFF. The CDR3 DNA reads as TGTGCCAGCAGCACAGCCCCGGATGAAAAACTGTTTTTT. The chain carries TRBV9 and TRBJ1-4, with D uncertain. This CDR3 has 13 amino acids. From germline, CDR1 is SGDLS and CDR2 YYNGEE. Deletions cut 4 bases from V and 6 bases from J, with 10 bases between.

The chain carries TRBV7-8 and TRBJ1-2; 8 positions match TRBD1. CDR3 length: 15 amino acids. CDR1 and CDR2 (germline): SGHVS, FQNEAQ. After removal of 0 bases from V and 7 bases from J, the junction contained 7 bases not matched to a gene. The CDR3 reads CASSLASQGGAGYTF. CDR3 bases: TGTGCCAGCAGCTTAGCCTCACAGGGGGGAGCTGGCTACACCTTC.

This clone was observed a handful of times. The chain combines TRBV27 with TRBJ1-1, with 7 bases aligning to TRBD1. This CDR3 contains 15 residues. J lost 1 base, V lost 2 bases, and 4 bases had no gene match. Looked up from germline, CDR1 is MNHEY and CDR2 is SMNVEV (reference sequence). The CDR3 nucleotides read TGTGCCAGCAGTTTAGTGGGGACAGAGAACACTGAAGCTTTCTTT. The encoded protein is CASSLVGTENTEAFF.

This clone has more than one count but fewer than ten. The V call is TRBV18, the J call TRBJ2-7, with D tentatively TRBD1 (6 bases). Trimming removed 2 bases at V and 6 bases at J, with 14 bases between. The CDR3 has 14 amino acids. The germline gives CDR1 KGHSH, CDR2 LQKENI. The CDR3 reads CASSPNQGLSEQYF. CDR3 coding DNA: TGTGCCAGCTCACCAAATCAGGGGTTGAGCGAGCAGTACTTC.

The rearrangement links TRBV21-1 to TRBJ2-2; the D call in the table, TRBD1, was not verified against the DNA. TRBV21-1 is annotated as a pseudogene. The CDR3 is 15 residues long. CDR3 nucleotide sequence: TGTGCCAGCACCGAGACAGGGTTTGGCACCGGGGAGCTGTTTTTT. Residues: CASTETGFGTGELFF.

Remarks on this clone: At one end, the junction sequence differs from germline, possibly due to a read error. The chain couples TRBV7-7 to TRBJ2-5; 8 nucleotides align to TRBD2. This CDR3 comprises 15 residues. The germline CDR1 and CDR2 sequences are SSHAT and FNYEAQ (reference sequence). In DNA, the CDR3 is TGTGCTAGCAGCTTAATTTCGGGGGGGGATGAGACCCAGTACTTC. It codes for CASSLISGGDETQYF.

Concerning this clone itself: One end of the junction fails to match germline, which may point to a read error. The chain joins TRBV7-9 to TRBJ1-3; tentative D call: TRBD1 (6 bases). The germline gives CDR1 SEHNR, CDR2 FQNEAQ (reference sequence). The CDR3 loop spans 16 amino acids. Written as DNA, the CDR3 is TGTTCCAGCAGCTTCCTCGGGGGGGCACTGGGAAACACCATATATTTT. Its protein is CSSSFLGGALGNTIYF.